Reported below is one T cell receptor (beta chain). Its antigen is unknown. Base qualities are not at hand, and no much larger clone is one base apart. To prepare the library, 5' RACE was applied. TCRdb lists the instrument as NextSeq 500. In the TCR library protocol, unique molecular identifiers were attached to individual cDNA molecules to correct for PCR bias and sequencing error. TCR alpha and beta chains were both sequenced, and the abundances of alpha and beta sequences in each sample were closely correlated with each other. The authors' pipeline ran thus. Decombinator V4 was used to annotate the V gene, J gene and CDR3 of the TCR sequences. TCRs were defined as expanded if a significant change between any two time points was detected under a Poisson model with p below 0.0001. TCR abundances were normalised to the total number of TCRs sequenced in each sample and reported as counts per million. TRAV1-2 paired with TRAJ12, TRAJ20 or TRAJ33 defined MAIT TCRs, while TRAV10 paired with TRAJ18 defined iNKT TCRs. VDJdb, accessed 1 November 2021, was searched for CMV, EBV and SARS-CoV-2 annotated TCRs, excluding TCRs annotated for multiple antigens. The public reads were quality trimmed at Q25 with fastp and then assembled into clones with MiXCR by TCRdb, keeping productive beta chains. Each entry merges the rows of one CDR3 protein and shows their most common DNA and genes. TCRdb's processing, not the authors', yielded these V and J calls. The sample table shows nearly 80,000 distinct CDR3 sequences, and around 13% are seen once. Around 1.1% of the sample is taken by the ten largest.

The sample comes from a study of early T cells in non-severe SARS-CoV-2 infection listed by TCRdb under 2021. Regarding the research as a whole: TCR sequencing used bulk RNA from unsorted whole blood, so alpha and beta chains could not be paired. Study-wide conclusions, independent of this receptor: Matching against VDJdb was skewed toward anti-spike CD8 responses, likely underestimated virus-specific expansions, and missed private and CD4 specificities.

This was a case-control study nested in a cohort of healthcare workers in London, UK, who had nasopharyngeal swab PCR tests and blood samples taken every week. Between 23 and 31 March 2020, the week of the UK lockdown, healthcare workers were enrolled and then followed up weekly for as long as 16 weeks. The CDR3 has 14 amino acids, counting the end cysteine and phenylalanine. Of all the DNA, just the CDR3 is kept, 42 bases in frame from base 1. CDR1 is given as DFQATT and CDR2 as SNEGSKA, both from the germline V gene (reference sequence). Trimming removed 1 base from V and 3 bases from J, leaving 12 bases between the germline ends.

The chain is made from TRBV20-1 and TRBJ1-1; perhaps TRBD1 is the D gene, with 5 bases matching. Sequencing was performed on whole blood. This TCR derives from an adult who was a healthcare worker with PCR-confirmed SARS-CoV-2 infection or an uninfected control (not recorded which). This receptor has the CDR3 CSARVEGRDTEAFF. The bases are TGCAGTGCTAGAGTGGAGGGGAGAGACACTGAAGCTTTCTTT.